This TCR beta chain was retrieved from a study of blood T cell repertoires in COVID-19. Study-wide background: PBMCs, B-cell-depleted T cells, or T cells provided the cDNA or gDNA that made up the material.

The J segment lost 6 bases and the V segment lost 5 bases, leaving 16 bases of the junction unmatched. The CDR3 extends over 17 amino acids. CDR1 and CDR2 (germline): LNHDA, SQIVND (reference sequence). Authors' analysis steps: Estimated nucleated cell counts came from reference gene primer amplification. The repertoire was sequenced with immunoSEQ multiplex PCR; TCRdb's copy has only in-frame clones and lacks some. D and trimming come from the DNA, and the V and J calls and clone size come from that table. The sample includes over 150,000 clones, more than 75% of them seen just once. This clone was detected ten times or more.

The chain combines TRBV19 with TRBJ1-5; 7 bases align to TRBD1. Sequencing was done on a sample of PBMCs or T cells enriched from blood (not recorded which). The sequence was collected from a woman aged 50 to 65 who had recovered from COVID-19. This CDR3 reads CASSLRYLQGSGQPQHF. The DNA for the CDR3 is TGTGCCAGTAGTTTACGGTATCTACAGGGGTCTGGTCAGCCCCAGCATTTT.